These 27 T cell receptor beta chains originate from one sample sequenced in a study of cytomegalovirus exposure and HLA in healthy donors. Use of 60 Vbeta and 13 Jbeta primers characterized the PCR. Profiled with immunoSEQ multiplex PCR; TCRdb holds only in-frame clones, not every one. The sample has over 75,000 clones; roughly 80% are singletons. Sequenced sample: PBMCs. The receptor source for this set is a woman aged 55-70 years in good health and CMV-seronegative.

This clone was detected only a few times. J is TRBJ1-5 and V is TRBV6-5; perhaps TRBD1 as D (5 bases). The CDR3 sequence is 15 residues long. Trimming took off 4 bases at V and 1 base at J, with 11 bases between the two ends. Germline CDR1 reads MNHEY; CDR2 reads SVGAGI. The CDR3 reads CASSWGQGSNQPQHF. CDR3 in DNA: TGTGCCAGCAGTTGGGGTCAGGGAAGCAATCAGCCCCAGCATTTT.

This sequence joins TRBV5-6 and TRBJ2-7; no clear D. V was cut by 0 bases and J by 2 bases, with 6 bases left in between. This CDR3 contains 13 residues. The germline V gene encodes CDR1 SGHDT and CDR2 YYEEEE. CDR3 residues: CASSLGIAYEQYF. The CDR3 nucleotides read TGTGCCAGCAGCTTGGGAATAGCCTACGAGCAGTACTTC.

This clone was counted a single time. The V gene is TRBV29-1, the J gene TRBJ2-5; 9 bases fit TRBD1. CDR1 is SQVTM and CDR2 is ANQGSEA in the germline V gene. The CDR3 is 13 residues long. V dropped 3 bases and J dropped 6; count of bases not matched to a gene: 5. CDR3 in DNA: TGCAGCGTTGACGGCGGGACAGGGCAGACCCAGTACTTC. It codes for CSVDGGTGQTQYF.

This chain connects TRBV10-1 to TRBJ2-1, with D possibly matching TRBD1 (6 bases). The CDR3 consists of 17 residues. Germline V CDR1 and CDR2: WNHNN, SYGVQD (reference sequence). Trimming shortened V by 6 bases and J by 2 bases, and 20 bases separated the two germline ends. CDR3 DNA sequence: TGCGCCAGCAGGGGACGAACAGGGAACCCCCCCTACAATGAGCAGTTCTTC. This gives the protein CASRGRTGNPPYNEQFF.

This chain joins TRBV27 and TRBJ1-1; no firm D call. Germline CDR1 is MNHEY and CDR2 is SMNVEV (reference sequence). V shed 0 bases and J shed 4 bases, with 6 bases lying between them. The CDR3 spans 13 residues. The CDR3 DNA is TGTGCCAGCAGTTTATCAGGGAGCACTGAAGCTTTCTTT. Protein: CASSLSGSTEAFF.

The V call is TRBV5-6, the J call TRBJ1-5, with D perhaps matching TRBD1 (5 bases). Trimming removed 2 bases at V and 3 bases at J, with 9 bases between. CDR1 is SGHDT and CDR2 is YYEEEE in the germline V gene. There are 14 residues in the CDR3. Written as DNA, the CDR3 is TGTGCCAGCAGCTTTCTGGGGCTCAATCAGCCCCAGCATTTT. Translating gives CASSFLGLNQPQHF.

This clone was seen a handful of times. The identical CDR3 is also encoded by other nucleotide sequences in the sample. The V gene is TRBV29-1, the J gene TRBJ2-7; perhaps TRBD2 as D (6 bases). Trimming removed 5 bases at V and 2 bases at J, with 22 bases between. CDR1 and CDR2 (germline): SQVTM, ANQGSEA. CDR3 length: 16 amino acids. The CDR3 loop is CSVPASAAGLPYEQYF. The CDR3, as DNA: TGCAGCGTTCCCGCCTCTGCAGCGGGTCTACCCTACGAGCAGTACTTC.

This chain uses TRBV6-5 with TRBJ2-3; maybe TRBD1 (5 bases). Germline CDR1 and CDR2: MNHEY and SVGAGI. This CDR3 region has 13 residues. Trimming removed 9 bases from V and 4 bases from J, with 14 bases in between. CDR3 in DNA: TGTGCCAGTTCTGACAGACATGCAGATACGCAGTATTTT. It translates to CASSDRHADTQYF.

J is TRBJ1-2 and V is TRBV6-5; D not certain. Germline lookup yields CDR1 MNHEY and CDR2 SVGAGI. Deletions cut 0 bases from V and 2 bases from J, with 7 bases between. The CDR3 is 14 residues long. The CDR3 DNA follows: TGTGCCAGCAGTTACTCGAACAGAAACTATGGCTACACCTTC. Its protein product is CASSYSNRNYGYTF.

CDR3 residues: CAWSEQAGNQPQHF. DNA of the CDR3: TGTGCCTGGAGTGAACAGGCAGGGAATCAGCCCCAGCATTTT. This chain connects TRBV30 to TRBJ1-5; D might be TRBD1 (5 bases). CDR1 and CDR2 from the germline V gene are GTSNPN and SVGIG (reference sequence). The CDR3 is 14 residues long. Trimming removed 1 base at V and 4 bases at J, with 11 bases between.

There are a few counts of this clone. The chain couples TRBV13 to TRBJ2-7; 8 bases are shared with TRBD1. This CDR3 is 14 amino acids long. CDR1 PRHDT and CDR2 FYEKMQ come from the germline V gene (reference sequence). V lost 6 bases and J lost 7; bases outside the gene matches: 11. The CDR3 reads CASRRDRWTMEQYF. Here the CDR3 DNA reads TGTGCCAGCAGGAGGGACAGGTGGACTATGGAGCAGTACTTC.

The J gene is TRBJ2-3, the V gene TRBV19; 8 bases align to TRBD1. CDR1 is LNHDA and CDR2 is SQIVND in the germline V gene (reference sequence). This CDR3 spans 16 amino acids. The V segment lost 2 bases and the J segment 2 bases; nucleotides outside the gene matches: 6. The CDR3 DNA reads as TGTGCCAGTAGTATACCGCAGGGGGCCGTCACAGATACGCAGTATTTT. It codes for CASSIPQGAVTDTQYF. Full variable domain (rest looked up from reference TRBV19 and TRBJ2-3): DGGITQSPKYLFRKEGQNVTLSCEQNLNHDAMYWYRQDPGQGLRLIYYSQIVNDFQKGDIAEGYSVSREKKESFPLTVTSAQKNPTAFYLCASSIPQGAVTDTQYFGPGTRLTVL.

This clone was detected only a few times. The chain is built from TRBV18 and TRBJ1-1; 8 bases line up with TRBD1. The V segment lost 5 bases and the J segment 1 base; nucleotides outside the gene matches: 3. CDR3 size: 14 residues. Germline CDR1 reads KGHSH; CDR2 reads LQKENI. In DNA form, the CDR3 reads TGTGCCAGCTCATCGGACAGGGCGAACACTGAAGCTTTCTTT. Residues: CASSSDRANTEAFF. Filled out from reference TRBV18 and TRBJ1-1, the complete variable domain reads NAGVMQNPRHLVRRRGQEARLRCSPMKGHSHVYWYRQLPEEGLKFMVYLQKENIIDESGMPKERFSAEFPKEGPSILRIQQVVRGDSAAYFCASSSDRANTEAFFGQGTRLTVV.

The chain carries TRBV9 and TRBJ2-7, with D uncertain. Germline CDR1 SGDLS, CDR2 YYNGEE. V was cut by 0 bases and J by 0 bases, with 7 bases left in between. The CDR3 length is 14 residues. The CDR3 protein is CASSVGSSSYEQYF. The CDR3, as DNA: TGTGCCAGCAGCGTAGGAAGCTCCTCCTACGAGCAGTACTTC.

The chain couples TRBV6-5 to TRBJ1-4, with 9 bases fitting TRBD1. The CDR3 is 14 amino acids. Germline V CDR1 and CDR2: MNHEY, SVGAGI. V shed 6 bases, J shed 7 bases, and the junction held 6 bases outside the gene matches. As DNA, the CDR3 is TGTGCCAGCAGAAAACAGGGGGCGGGTGAAAAACTGTTTTTT. Translated: CASRKQGAGEKLFF.

The chain uses TRBV28 and TRBJ2-6; TRBD1 agrees at 7 bases. The CDR3 has 16 amino acids. CDR1 MDHEN and CDR2 SYDVKM come from the germline V gene. The V segment lost 10 bases and the J segment 0 bases; nucleotides outside the gene matches: 9. As DNA, the CDR3 is TGTGCCACCGTAGACAGGGACGACTCTGGGGCCAACGTCCTGACTTTC. It codes for CATVDRDDSGANVLTF.

This clone was seen a few times. The chain couples TRBV11-3 to TRBJ2-1; D is undetermined. CDR3 length: 13 amino acids. Trimming cost V 4 bases and J 2 bases, with 6 bases left between them. The germline CDR1 and CDR2 sequences are SGHNT and YENEEA. The CDR3: CASSSLAYNEQFF. DNA of the CDR3: TGTGCCAGCAGCTCACTGGCCTACAATGAGCAGTTCTTC.

This clone was seen once. The rearrangement uses TRBV19 and TRBJ1-2; TRBD1 is a possible D gene (5 bases). Germline V gives CDR1 LNHDA, CDR2 SQIVND (reference sequence). This CDR3 is 11 amino acids long. Deletions cut 5 bases from V and 7 bases from J, with 8 bases between. The CDR3 bases are TGTGCCAGTAGTGCGACAGTTGGCTACACCTTC. This gives the protein CASSATVGYTF.

The chain recombines TRBV15 with TRBJ2-7, with D perhaps matching TRBD2 (5 bases). The V and J ends lost 0 bases and 3 bases respectively, with 12 bases between them. Germline assignment: CDR1 LNHNV and CDR2 YYDKDF (reference sequence). This CDR3 comprises 15 residues. CDR3 in DNA: TGTGCCACCAGCAGAGAACCGGGAAGGGTCTACGAGCAGTACTTC. Protein product: CATSREPGRVYEQYF.

The chain joins TRBV18 to TRBJ1-2, with TRBD1 as a possible D gene (5 bases). CDR1 and CDR2 from the germline V gene are KGHSH and LQKENI. This CDR3 has 14 residues. The ends were cut back, 3 bases at V and 1 base at J, with 9 bases in the middle. Here the CDR3 reads CASSPGDYNYGYTF. For the CDR3, the DNA is TGTGCCAGCTCACCGGGGGACTATAACTATGGCTACACCTTC.

CDR3 sequence: CASSIAGVGYTF. DNA for the CDR3: TGTGCCAGTAGTATAGCGGGGGTCGGCTACACCTTC. This chain joins TRBV19 and TRBJ1-2; a possible D gene is TRBD1 (5 bases). Trimming removed 1 base at V and 8 bases at J, with 8 bases between. The CDR3 has 12 amino acids. The germline CDR1 and CDR2 sequences are LNHDA and SQIVND (reference sequence).

V is TRBV19 and J is TRBJ2-5; 7 nucleotides agree with TRBD1. Germline CDR1 and CDR2: LNHDA and SQIVND (reference sequence). The CDR3 has 15 amino acids. V lost 4 bases and J lost 5; bases outside the gene matches: 10. The CDR3 protein is CASSRVRGQGETQYF. In nucleotides, the CDR3 is TGTGCCAGTAGTAGGGTGAGGGGGCAAGGGGAGACCCAGTACTTC. Combining the CDR3 with reference TRBV19 and TRBJ2-5 gives the whole variable domain DGGITQSPKYLFRKEGQNVTLSCEQNLNHDAMYWYRQDPGQGLRLIYYSQIVNDFQKGDIAEGYSVSREKKESFPLTVTSAQKNPTAFYLCASSRVRGQGETQYFGPGTRLLVL.

The chain links TRBV19 to TRBJ1-1; TRBD1 is a possible D gene (5 bases). CDR1 and CDR2 (germline): LNHDA, SQIVND (reference sequence). This CDR3 spans 13 amino acids. With 4 bases removed from V and 1 base from J, the gap between germline ends came to 7 bases. Here the CDR3 reads CASSSTGNTEAFF. DNA of the CDR3: TGTGCCAGTAGTAGTACAGGGAACACTGAAGCTTTCTTT.

The rearrangement joins TRBV7-2 to TRBJ1-2, with TRBD1 matching over 10 bases. V lost 3 bases to trimming and J lost 5 bases; unmatched junction nucleotides: 3. This CDR3 comprises 14 residues. CDR1 is SGHTA, CDR2 FQGNSA, per germline. CDR3 residues: CASSFGTGAYGYTF. In DNA form, the CDR3 reads TGTGCCAGCAGCTTTGGGACAGGGGCATATGGCTACACCTTC.

V is TRBV6-1 and J is TRBJ2-7; TRBD1 matches at 10 bases. This CDR3 has 13 residues. Trimming removed 6 bases from V and 5 bases from J; junction bases left unmatched: 4. The germline CDR1 and CDR2 sequences are MNHNS and SASEGT. The CDR3 sequence is CASRRQGANEQYF. The CDR3 coding sequence is TGTGCCAGCAGGCGACAGGGGGCAAACGAGCAGTACTTC.

The CDR3 region has the DNA TGTGCCTCAAGGGGGTCGGGGAACACCGGGGAGCTGTTTTTT. Translation: CASRGSGNTGELFF. This chain uses TRBV30 with TRBJ2-2, with a possible D match to TRBD1 (6 bases). V shed 7 bases and J shed 1 base, with 13 bases lying between them. Germline V gene data show CDR1 as GTSNPN and CDR2 as SVGIG (reference sequence). The CDR3 totals 14 residues.

This chain connects TRBV25-1 to TRBJ2-6; 7 bases line up with TRBD1. Per germline, CDR1 MGHDK and CDR2 SYGVNS. The V and J ends lost 5 bases and 1 base, in that order; junction bases with no gene match: 8. The CDR3 runs 17 residues. The CDR3 here is CASSSDRELSGANVLTF. Written as DNA, the CDR3 is TGTGCCAGCAGTTCTGACAGGGAACTGTCTGGGGCCAACGTCCTGACTTTC.